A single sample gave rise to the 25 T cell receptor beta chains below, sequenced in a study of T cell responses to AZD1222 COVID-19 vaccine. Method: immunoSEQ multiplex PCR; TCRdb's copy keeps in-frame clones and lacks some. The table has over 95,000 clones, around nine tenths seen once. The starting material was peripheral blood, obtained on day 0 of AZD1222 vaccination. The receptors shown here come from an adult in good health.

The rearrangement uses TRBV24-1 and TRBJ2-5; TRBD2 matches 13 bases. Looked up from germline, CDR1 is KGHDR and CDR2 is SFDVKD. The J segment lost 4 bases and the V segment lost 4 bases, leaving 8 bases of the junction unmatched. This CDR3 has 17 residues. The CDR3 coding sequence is TGTGCCACCAGTGAACCCACTAGCGGGAGGGCCAGAGAGACCCAGTACTTC. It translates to CATSEPTSGRARETQYF.

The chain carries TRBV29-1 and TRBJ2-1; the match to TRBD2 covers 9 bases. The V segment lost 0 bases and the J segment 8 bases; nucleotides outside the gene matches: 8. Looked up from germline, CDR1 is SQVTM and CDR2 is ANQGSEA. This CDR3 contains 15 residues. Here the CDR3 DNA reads TGCAGCGTTGAAGAGTCGGAGCGGGAGGTATATGAGCAGTTCTTC. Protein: CSVEESEREVYEQFF.

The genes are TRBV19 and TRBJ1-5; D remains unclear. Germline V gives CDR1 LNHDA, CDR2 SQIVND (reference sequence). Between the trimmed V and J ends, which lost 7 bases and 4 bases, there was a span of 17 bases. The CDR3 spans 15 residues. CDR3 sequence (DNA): TGTGCCAGTACCCAAAGGCAGGCGCTAAATCAGCCCCAGCATTTT. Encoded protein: CASTQRQALNQPQHF.

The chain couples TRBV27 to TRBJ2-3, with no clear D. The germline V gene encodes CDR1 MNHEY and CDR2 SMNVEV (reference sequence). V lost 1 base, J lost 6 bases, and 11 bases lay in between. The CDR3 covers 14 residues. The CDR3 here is CASSLFDARDTQYF. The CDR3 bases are TGTGCCAGCAGTTTATTCGACGCAAGGGATACGCAGTATTTT.

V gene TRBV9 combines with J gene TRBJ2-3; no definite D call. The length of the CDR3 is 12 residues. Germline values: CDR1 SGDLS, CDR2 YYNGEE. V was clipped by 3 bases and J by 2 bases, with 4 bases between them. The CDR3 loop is CASSASTDTQYF. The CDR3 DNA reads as TGTGCCAGCAGCGCATCCACAGATACGCAGTATTTT.

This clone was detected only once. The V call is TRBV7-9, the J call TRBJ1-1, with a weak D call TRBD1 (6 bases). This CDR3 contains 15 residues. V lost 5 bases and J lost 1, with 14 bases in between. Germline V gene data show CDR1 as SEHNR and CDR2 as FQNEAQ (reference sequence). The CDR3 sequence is CASSPWGGGNTEAFF. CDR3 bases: TGTGCCAGCAGCCCCTGGGGGGGCGGGAACACTGAAGCTTTCTTT.

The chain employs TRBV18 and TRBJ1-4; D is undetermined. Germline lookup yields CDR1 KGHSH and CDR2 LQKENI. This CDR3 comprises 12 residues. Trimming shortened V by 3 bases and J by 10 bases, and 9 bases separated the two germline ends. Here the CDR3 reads CASSPGTGKLFF. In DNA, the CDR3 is TGTGCCAGCTCACCCGGAACGGGAAAACTGTTTTTT.

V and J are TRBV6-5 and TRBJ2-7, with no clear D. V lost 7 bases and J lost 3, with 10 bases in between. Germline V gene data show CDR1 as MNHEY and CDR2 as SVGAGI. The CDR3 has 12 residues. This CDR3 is CASIDSGYEQYF. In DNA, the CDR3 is TGTGCCAGCATCGACTCGGGCTACGAGCAGTACTTC.

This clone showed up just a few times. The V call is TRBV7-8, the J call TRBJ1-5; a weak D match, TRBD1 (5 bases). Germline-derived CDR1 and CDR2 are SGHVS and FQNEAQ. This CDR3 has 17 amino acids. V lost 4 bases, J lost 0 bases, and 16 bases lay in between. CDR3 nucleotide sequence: TGTGCCAGCAGCTCAAAAGAACAGGTTACTAGCAATCAGCCCCAGCATTTT. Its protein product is CASSSKEQVTSNQPQHF.

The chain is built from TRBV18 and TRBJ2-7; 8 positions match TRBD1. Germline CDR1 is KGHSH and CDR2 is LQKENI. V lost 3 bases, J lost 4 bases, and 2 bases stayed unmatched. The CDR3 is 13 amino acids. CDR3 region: CASSPNRGYEQYF. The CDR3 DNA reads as TGTGCCAGCTCACCGAACAGGGGGTACGAGCAGTACTTC.

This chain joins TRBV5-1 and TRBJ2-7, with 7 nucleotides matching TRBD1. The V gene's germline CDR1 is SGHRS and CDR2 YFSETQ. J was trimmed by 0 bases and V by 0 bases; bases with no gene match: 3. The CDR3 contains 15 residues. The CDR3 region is CASSLEAGGSYEQYF. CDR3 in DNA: TGCGCCAGCAGCTTGGAAGCAGGGGGCTCCTACGAGCAGTACTTC.

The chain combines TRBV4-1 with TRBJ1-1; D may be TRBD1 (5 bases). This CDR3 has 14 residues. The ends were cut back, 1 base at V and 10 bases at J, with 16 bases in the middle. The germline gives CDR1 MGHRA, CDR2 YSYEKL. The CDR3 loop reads CASSQGDSLRRAFF. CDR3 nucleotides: TGCGCCAGCAGCCAAGGAGACAGCTTGAGAAGAGCTTTCTTT.

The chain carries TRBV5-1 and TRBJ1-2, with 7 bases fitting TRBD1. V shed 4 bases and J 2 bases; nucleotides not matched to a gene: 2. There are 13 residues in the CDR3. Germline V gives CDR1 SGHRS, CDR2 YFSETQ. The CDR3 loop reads CASSDRANYGYTF. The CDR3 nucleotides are TGCGCCAGCAGCGACAGGGCCAACTATGGCTACACCTTC.

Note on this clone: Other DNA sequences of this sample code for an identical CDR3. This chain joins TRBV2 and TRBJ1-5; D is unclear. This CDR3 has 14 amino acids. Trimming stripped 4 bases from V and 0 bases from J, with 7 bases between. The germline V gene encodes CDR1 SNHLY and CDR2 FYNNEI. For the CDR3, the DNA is TGTGCCAGCAGTGTCGGCGGTAGCAATCAGCCCCAGCATTTT. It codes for CASSVGGSNQPQHF.

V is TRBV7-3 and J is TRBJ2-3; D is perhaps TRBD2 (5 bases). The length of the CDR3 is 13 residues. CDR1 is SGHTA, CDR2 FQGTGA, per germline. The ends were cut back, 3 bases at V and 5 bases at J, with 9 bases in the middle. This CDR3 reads CASSFSTRDTQYF. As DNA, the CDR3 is TGTGCCAGCAGCTTTTCAACTAGAGATACGCAGTATTTT. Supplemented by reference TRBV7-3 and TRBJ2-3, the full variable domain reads GAGVSQTPSNKVTEKGKYVELRCDPISGHTALYWYRQSLGQGPEFLIYFQGTGAADDSGLPNDRFFAVRPEGSVSTLKIQRTERGDSAVYLCASSFSTRDTQYFGPGTRLTVL.

The CDR3 coding sequence is TGTGCCAGCAGCTTGACTGTGTATAATTCACCCCTCCACTTT. Its translation is CASSLTVYNSPLHF. This chain joins TRBV11-2 and TRBJ1-6; D call uncertain. The V and J ends lost 3 bases and 4 bases respectively, with 7 bases between them. The CDR3 is 14 amino acids. CDR1 and CDR2 (germline): SGHAT, FQNNGV.

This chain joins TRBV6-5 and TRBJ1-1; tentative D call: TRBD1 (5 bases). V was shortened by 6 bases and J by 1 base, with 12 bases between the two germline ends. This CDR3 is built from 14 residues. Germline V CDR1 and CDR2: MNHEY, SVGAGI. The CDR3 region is CASRIDSTNTEAFF. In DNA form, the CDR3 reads TGTGCCAGCAGGATAGACAGCACGAACACTGAAGCTTTCTTT.

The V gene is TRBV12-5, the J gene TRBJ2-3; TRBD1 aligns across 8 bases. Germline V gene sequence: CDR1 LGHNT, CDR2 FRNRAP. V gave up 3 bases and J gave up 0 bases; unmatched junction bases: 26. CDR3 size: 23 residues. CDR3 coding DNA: TGTGCTAGTGGTTTTGGCCGAGAGGCGCTGTCGCAGGGGGCGAGAGGTAGCACAGATACGCAGTATTTT. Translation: CASGFGREALSQGARGSTDTQYF.

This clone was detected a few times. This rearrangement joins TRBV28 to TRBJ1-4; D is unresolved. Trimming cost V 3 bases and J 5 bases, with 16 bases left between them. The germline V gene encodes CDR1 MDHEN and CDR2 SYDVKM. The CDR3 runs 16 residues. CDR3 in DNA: TGTGCCAGCAGTTTTCTTGCCGGGGAGGGAAATGAAAAACTGTTTTTT. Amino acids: CASSFLAGEGNEKLFF.

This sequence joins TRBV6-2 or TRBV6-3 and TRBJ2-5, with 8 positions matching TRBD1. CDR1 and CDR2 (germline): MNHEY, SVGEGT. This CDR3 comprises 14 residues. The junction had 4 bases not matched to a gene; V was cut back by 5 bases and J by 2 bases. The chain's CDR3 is CASSGWTGQETQYF. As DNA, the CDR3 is TGTGCCAGCAGTGGCTGGACAGGGCAAGAGACCCAGTACTTC.

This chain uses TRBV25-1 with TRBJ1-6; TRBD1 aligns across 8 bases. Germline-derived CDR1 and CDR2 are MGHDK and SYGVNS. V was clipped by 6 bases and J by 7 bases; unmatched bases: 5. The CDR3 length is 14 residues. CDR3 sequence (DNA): TGTGCCAGCAGCGTACAGGGGGGAAATTCACCCCTCCACTTT. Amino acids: CASSVQGGNSPLHF.

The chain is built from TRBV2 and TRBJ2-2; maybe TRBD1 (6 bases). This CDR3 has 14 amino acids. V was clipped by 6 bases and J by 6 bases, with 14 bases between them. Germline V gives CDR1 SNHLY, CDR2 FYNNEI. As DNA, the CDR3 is TGTGCCAGCAGGGCCGGGACATCGGCCGGGGAGCTGTTTTTT. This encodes CASRAGTSAGELFF.

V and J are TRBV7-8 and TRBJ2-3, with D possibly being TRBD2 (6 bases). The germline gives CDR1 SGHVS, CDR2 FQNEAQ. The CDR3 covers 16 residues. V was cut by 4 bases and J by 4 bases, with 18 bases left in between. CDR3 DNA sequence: TGTGCCAGCAGCTACCGAGGAGGGGTTTCCGCAGATACGCAGTATTTT. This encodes CASSYRGGVSADTQYF.

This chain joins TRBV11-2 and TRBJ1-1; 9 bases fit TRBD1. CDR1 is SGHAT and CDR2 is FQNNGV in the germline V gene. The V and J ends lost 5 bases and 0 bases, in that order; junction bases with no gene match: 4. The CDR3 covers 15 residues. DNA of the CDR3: TGTGCCAGCAGCCCAGGGGACAGGGTGAACACTGAAGCTTTCTTT. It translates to CASSPGDRVNTEAFF.

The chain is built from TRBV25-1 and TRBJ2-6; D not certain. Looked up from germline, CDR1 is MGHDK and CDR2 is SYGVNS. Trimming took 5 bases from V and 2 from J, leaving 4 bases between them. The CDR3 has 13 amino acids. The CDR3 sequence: CASSPPGANVLTF. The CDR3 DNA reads TGTGCCAGCAGTCCCCCTGGGGCCAACGTCCTGACTTTC. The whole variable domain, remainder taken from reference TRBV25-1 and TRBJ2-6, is EADIYQTPRYLVIGTGKKITLECSQTMGHDKMYWYQQDPGMELHLIHYSYGVNSTEKGDLSSESTVSRIRTEHFPLTLESARPSHTSQYLCASSPPGANVLTFGAGSRLTVL.